The T cell receptor beta chain under discussion was sequenced for a study of T cells after yellow fever vaccination. TCRdb processed the 5' RACE reads anew with MiXCR; each CDR3 protein has one entry. This table holds around 140,000 distinct CDR3 sequences, about 7.7% found once. Comments on this clonotype: This sequence may be a read error, since a much larger clone differs from it by one base.

The CDR3 totals 13 residues. Germline CDR1 is LNHNV and CDR2 is YYDKDF (reference sequence). The V and J genes are TRBV15 and TRBJ2-7; no definite D call. This TCR came from a man between 25 and 39 years old who received the YFV17D yellow fever vaccine. The source was CD4+ T cells sorted from PBMCs, collected 5 days after the yellow fever booster vaccination. CDR3 DNA: TGTGCCACCCGCAGAGTGGGAAGCTACGAGCAGTACTTC. Protein sequence: CATRRVGSYEQYF.